In its sample, the clone carrying this T cell receptor beta chain was seen a few times. V lost 4 bases and J 2 bases, leaving 13 bases between the germline ends. Germline V gene data show CDR1 as SGDLS and CDR2 as YYNGEE. The CDR3 length is 14 residues. These data belong to a study of CD8+ T cells in alopecia areata. cDNA serving as the sequencing template came from extracted, reverse transcribed RNA. Generated by immunoSEQ multiplex PCR, the TCRdb table keeps only in-frame clones and is missing some. Here the sample spans 150,000 to 190,000 clones, around half being singletons. The rearrangement joins TRBV9 to TRBJ2-7, with TRBD1 as a possible D gene (5 bases). Sequencing was performed on CD8+ T cells sorted from blood, taken at week 0. The sequence derives from a human donor with alopecia areata. The CDR3 DNA is TGTGCCAGCAGCCCAGACGACAGCCCCTACGAGCAGTACTTC. It specifies CASSPDDSPYEQYF. The variable domain in full, with the rest retrieved from reference TRBV9 and TRBJ2-7, is DSGVTQTPKHLITATGQRVTLRCSPRSGDLSVYWYQQSLDQGLQFLIQYYNGEERAKGNILERFSAQQFPDLHSELNLSSLELGDSALYFCASSPDDSPYEQYFGPGTRLTVT.